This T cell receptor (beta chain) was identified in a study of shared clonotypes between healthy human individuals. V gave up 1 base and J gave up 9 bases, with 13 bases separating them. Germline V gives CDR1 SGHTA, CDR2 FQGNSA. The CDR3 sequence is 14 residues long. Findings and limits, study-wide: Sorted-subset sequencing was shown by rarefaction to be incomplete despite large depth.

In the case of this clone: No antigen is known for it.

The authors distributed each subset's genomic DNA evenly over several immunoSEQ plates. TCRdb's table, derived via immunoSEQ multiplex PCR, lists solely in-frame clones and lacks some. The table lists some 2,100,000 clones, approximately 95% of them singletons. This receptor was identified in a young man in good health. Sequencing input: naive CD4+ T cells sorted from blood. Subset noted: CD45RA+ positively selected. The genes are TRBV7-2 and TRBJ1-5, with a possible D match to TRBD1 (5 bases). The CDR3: CASSLEGREGPQHF. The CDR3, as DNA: TGTGCCAGCAGCTTAGAGGGCAGGGAGGGGCCCCAGCATTTT.